This TCR beta chain was identified in a study of blood T cell repertoires in COVID-19. Sequenced by immunoSEQ multiplex PCR; TCRdb stores in-frame clones only, minus some. This sample has fewer than 65,000 clones, with about 87% found just once. CDR1 and CDR2 from the germline V gene are LNHDA and SQIVND (reference sequence). With V trimmed by 9 bases and J by 8 bases, 7 bases remained unmatched. CDR3 length equals 12 residues. What was sequenced was peripheral blood. The chain has TRBV19 and TRBJ1-2; 9 bases fit TRBD1. This clonotype was sampled from a man aged 60 to 75 with acute or convalescent COVID-19. This CDR3 reads CASAGQGRGYTF. The CDR3 bases are TGTGCCAGCGCGGGACAGGGTCGCGGCTACACCTTC. Based on the CDR3 plus reference TRBV19 and TRBJ1-2, the full variable domain is DGGITQSPKYLFRKEGQNVTLSCEQNLNHDAMYWYRQDPGQGLRLIYYSQIVNDFQKGDIAEGYSVSREKKESFPLTVTSAQKNPTAFYLCASAGQGRGYTFGSGTRLTVV.